This T cell receptor beta chain was obtained from a study of T cells in Graves' hyperthyroidism and ophthalmopathy. CDR3 length: 16 residues. V gave up 5 bases and J gave up 1 base; unmatched junction bases: 10. Germline CDR1 SEHNR, CDR2 FQNEAQ (reference sequence). Researchers amplified the TCR beta CDR3 regions from RNA transcripts. HTBI primers were the set used in a first-round RT-PCR of the TCR CDR3. Each CDR3 protein gets one entry after TCRdb re-called the multiplex PCR reads with MiXCR. The sample holds around 600,000 distinct CDR3 sequences, about 14% seen once. The sequence came from a woman between 50 and 59 years old with Graves' ophthalmopathy. The sequenced sample was blood. The rearrangement joins TRBV7-9 to TRBJ2-5, with TRBD1 matching 7 bases. CDR3 residues: CASSPKGQTAQETQYF. DNA for the CDR3: TGTGCCAGCAGCCCGAAGGGACAGACAGCCCAAGAGACCCAGTACTTC.